This is a list of T cell receptor beta chains from one sample in a study of cytomegalovirus exposure and HLA in healthy donors. Using immunoSEQ multiplex PCR, the repertoire was profiled, and TCRdb retains in-frame clones only, with some absent. The sample yields roughly 300,000 clones, over 75% seen once. Sequenced input: PBMCs. The receptors were gathered from a woman aged 18-29 years in good health and CMV-seronegative. CDR3s include the opening cysteine and the closing phenylalanine or tryptophan.

V gene | CDR3 protein
TRBV9 | CASSTTQAPLYEQYF
TRBV30 | CAWSVLGTGSYGYTF
TRBV4-1 | CASRTWGAGNTIYF
TRBV5-6 | CASSLVGLGTEAFF
TRBV27 | CASSLGGLAGNEQFF
TRBV5-1 | CASSSGDRGYEQYF
TRBV28 | CASTRGYTEAFF
TRBV10-2 | CASSEPGLVAGELFF
TRBV28 | CASMRGLETQYF
TRBV9 | CASSLGGGNYGYTF
TRBV19 | CASFGWNTEAFF
TRBV4-2 | CASSHRLAGGYEQYF
TRBV4-1 | CASSQEGDRANIQYF
TRBV28 | CASSFDRLSYEQYF
TRBV10-1 | CASRAPDTAYEQYF
TRBV29-1 | CSVESVGGSLYGANVLTF
TRBV25-1 | CASSERARFITNTGELFF
TRBV15 | CATSRDLDLAYTEAFF
TRBV27 | CASSGGLAGMSSYEQYF
TRBV5-3 | CARSLLGTSGRASYEQYF
TRBV11-1 | CASSIRLAEETQYF
TRBV11-3 | CASSPRTGGYTGELFF
TRBV7-8 | CASSLLVRGDEQFF